The 32 T cell receptor beta chains below all came from one sample that was sequenced in a study of PD-1 blockade in classical Hodgkin lymphoma (dated by TCRdb to the early 2020s). The protocol used for the library was the immunoSEQ multiplex PCR assay. The immuneACCESS repertoire file appears here via TCRdb, limited to in-frame rearrangements. These files lack a portion of the clones; in checked studies, under half of the deficit traces to unresolved V genes, and the cause of the others is not known. The sample yields 16,000 or so clones; around four fifths were counted once. The ten largest clones represent 1% of the sample. The time point label for this specimen denotes: cycle 1 day 1 (C1D1), immediately before nivolumab initiation. All trial patients had relapsed after autologous stem cell transplantation, with cohorts A, B and C differing in prior brentuximab vedotin exposure. Magnetic negative selection with a Miltenyi CD4+ T cell isolation kit was used to purify CD4+ T cells from thawed PBMCs.

Sequenced material: CD4+ T cells from blood, taken at baseline. The receptors stem from a human donor with classical Hodgkin lymphoma.

CDR3 region: CASSPGTLDYQPQHF. In nucleotides, the CDR3 is TGCGCCAGCAGCCCCGGGACATTGGACTATCAGCCCCAGCATTTT. The chain has TRBV5-1 and TRBJ1-5; D is perhaps TRBD1 (6 bases). Per the germline V gene, CDR1 is SGHRS and CDR2 is YFSETQ. Trimming took 4 bases from V and 5 from J, leaving 16 bases between them. This CDR3 has 15 residues.

The rearrangement uses TRBV7-2 and TRBJ1-1, with no clear D. V was shortened by 3 bases and J by 3 bases, with 14 bases between the two germline ends. CDR1 is SGHTA, CDR2 FQGNSA, per germline. The CDR3 spans 15 residues. The CDR3 DNA sequence: TGTGCCAGCAGCTTTATCACAGCCGGCGACACTGAAGCTTTCTTT. It codes for CASSFITAGDTEAFF.

This chain connects TRBV5-1 to TRBJ2-2; 7 nucleotides line up with TRBD1. Germline assignment: CDR1 SGHRS and CDR2 YFSETQ. V trimming: 5 bases; J trimming: 0 bases; junction bases outside the gene matches: 4. The CDR3 sequence is 15 residues long. The CDR3 bases are TGCGCCAGCAGGATCGACAGGGCGAACACCGGGGAGCTGTTTTTT. The encoded protein is CASRIDRANTGELFF.

J is TRBJ1-5 and V is TRBV15; D remains unclear. Per germline, CDR1 LNHNV and CDR2 YYDKDF (reference sequence). The ends were cut back, 5 bases at V and 0 bases at J, with 8 bases in the middle. The CDR3 loop spans 14 amino acids. In nucleotides, the CDR3 is TGTGCCACCAGCTTCCGGGTTAGCAATCAGCCCCAGCATTTT. Encoded protein: CATSFRVSNQPQHF.

This clone was found once. The chain carries TRBV6-5 and TRBJ1-4, with TRBD1 as a possible D gene (5 bases). V was clipped by 9 bases and J by 5 bases, with 13 bases between them. Germline CDR1 and CDR2: MNHEY and SVGAGI. CDR3 length: 13 residues. As DNA, the CDR3 is TGTGCCAGTCAGGGTGGGGGGAATGAAAAACTGTTTTTT. This gives the protein CASQGGGNEKLFF.

The rearrangement joins TRBV11-2 to TRBJ2-1; D may be TRBD1 or TRBD2 (5 bases each). This CDR3 spans 15 amino acids. V lost 5 bases to trimming and J lost 4 bases, with 15 bases between them. CDR1 and CDR2 from the germline V gene are SGHAT and FQNNGV. The CDR3 reads CASSPLQGGYNEQFF. The CDR3 DNA is TGTGCCAGCAGCCCCCTGCAGGGCGGGTACAATGAGCAGTTCTTC.

The genes are TRBV5-4 and TRBJ2-1, with 7 nucleotides matching TRBD2. This CDR3 is 16 amino acids long. Looked up from germline, CDR1 is SGHNT and CDR2 is YYREEE (reference sequence). J was trimmed by 2 bases and V by 0 bases; bases with no gene match: 5. The CDR3 region has the DNA TGTGCCAGCAGCTTGGGGCTAGCGGAAACCTACAATGAGCAGTTCTTC. This encodes CASSLGLAETYNEQFF.

The V call is TRBV7-2, the J call TRBJ2-1, with 13 nucleotides matching TRBD2. V lost 5 bases, J lost 5 bases, and 3 bases stayed unmatched. This CDR3 region has 15 residues. Germline loops: CDR1 SGHTA, CDR2 FQGNSA. The CDR3 protein is CASSTSGGGNNEQFF. In nucleotides, the CDR3 is TGTGCCAGCAGCACTAGCGGGGGGGGGAACAATGAGCAGTTCTTC.

The J gene is TRBJ1-1, the V gene TRBV18, with TRBD1 identical over 12 bases. CDR1 is KGHSH, CDR2 LQKENI, per germline. The CDR3 length is 16 residues. V lost 3 bases, J lost 6 bases, and 8 bases stayed unmatched. The CDR3 loop is CASSPGQGAREAEAFF. CDR3 nucleotides: TGTGCCAGCTCACCGGGACAGGGGGCGCGGGAGGCTGAAGCTTTCTTT.

This chain connects TRBV9 to TRBJ2-3; D perhaps matches TRBD2 (5 bases). The V end lost 7 bases, the J end lost 0 bases, and 12 bases lay between the germline ends. CDR1 is SGDLS, CDR2 YYNGEE, per germline. CDR3 size: 14 residues. The CDR3: CASSGKASTDTQYF. The DNA for the CDR3 is TGTGCCAGCTCCGGGAAAGCTAGCACAGATACGCAGTATTTT.

This clone was seen once. One end of the junction varies from germline; a read error may be responsible. The sample has other DNA sequences that encode this CDR3 too. The CDR3 DNA follows: TGCGCCATCAGTGAGGGACAGTACAATGAGCAGTTCTTC. Encoded protein: CAISEGQYNEQFF. This rearrangement joins TRBV10-3 to TRBJ2-1; TRBD1 aligns across 7 bases. The CDR3 is made up of 13 amino acids. From germline, CDR1 is ENHRY and CDR2 SYGVKD.

The chain has TRBV25-1 and TRBJ1-6; 7 bases are shared with TRBD1. This CDR3 contains 14 residues. Germline values: CDR1 MGHDK, CDR2 SYGVNS. V shed 6 bases and J 6 bases; nucleotides not matched to a gene: 5. For the CDR3, the DNA is TGTGCCAGCAGGGGGCAGGGGGGTAATTCACCCCTCCACTTT. It encodes CASRGQGGNSPLHF. Filled out from reference TRBV25-1 and TRBJ1-6, the complete variable domain reads EADIYQTPRYLVIGTGKKITLECSQTMGHDKMYWYQQDPGMELHLIHYSYGVNSTEKGDLSSESTVSRIRTEHFPLTLESARPSHTSQYLCASRGQGGNSPLHFGNGTRLTVT.

The chain is built from TRBV10-3 and TRBJ1-2; D unclear. The CDR3 runs to 14 residues. Germline V CDR1 and CDR2: ENHRY, SYGVKD. Trimming shortened V by 0 bases and J by 6 bases, and 11 bases separated the two germline ends. CDR3 DNA: TGTGCCATCAGTGAGTCCCTAACCCAGGATGGCTACACCTTC. Its protein is CAISESLTQDGYTF.

Only one count was recorded for this clone. The chain carries TRBV5-5 and TRBJ2-2; no definite D call. There are 13 residues in the CDR3. The germline CDR1 and CDR2 sequences are SGHKS and YYEKEE (reference sequence). Trimming pared 3 bases from V and 6 bases from J, leaving 9 bases between. The CDR3 region is CASSSIDSGELFF. Here the CDR3 DNA reads TGTGCCAGCAGCTCCATTGATTCCGGGGAGCTGTTTTTT.

This rearrangement joins TRBV6-6 to TRBJ1-1; no reliable D call. The CDR3 covers 15 residues. V gave up 6 bases and J gave up 1 base, with 15 bases separating them. Germline V gene data show CDR1 as MNHNY and CDR2 as SVGAGI (reference sequence). CDR3 region: CASSYLVGTNTEAFF. Written as DNA, the CDR3 is TGTGCCAGCAGCTATCTCGTAGGTACGAACACTGAAGCTTTCTTT.

V is TRBV4-1 and J is TRBJ2-1, with D perhaps assigned TRBD1 or TRBD2 (7 bases each). Germline-derived CDR1 and CDR2 are MGHRA and YSYEKL. The CDR3 extends over 16 amino acids. Trimming shortened V by 6 bases and J by 0 bases, and 15 bases separated the two germline ends. The CDR3 spells CASRGAGQSSYNEQFF. CDR3 DNA sequence: TGCGCCAGCAGGGGAGCGGGACAGAGCTCCTACAATGAGCAGTTCTTC.

The chain joins TRBV2 to TRBJ2-3, with D uncertain. The CDR3 sequence is 13 residues long. Looked up from germline, CDR1 is SNHLY and CDR2 is FYNNEI. The V and J ends lost 4 bases and 2 bases respectively, with 7 bases between them. The CDR3 region has the DNA TGTGCCAGCAGTGTACGGGCCACAGATACGCAGTATTTT. The encoded protein is CASSVRATDTQYF.

CDR3 coding DNA: TGTGCCAGCAGCTTAGCTAGCGGGAGGGCTAGCACAGATACGCAGTATTTT. Protein: CASSLASGRASTDTQYF. The chain uses TRBV7-9 and TRBJ2-3; the match to TRBD2 covers 11 bases. V lost 0 bases to trimming and J lost 0 bases; unmatched junction nucleotides: 2. The CDR3 has 17 residues. Germline lookup yields CDR1 SEHNR and CDR2 FQNEAQ (reference sequence).

A note on this clone: One end of the junction fails to match germline, which may point to a read error. The chain employs TRBV7-7 and TRBJ2-1; 12 nucleotides agree with TRBD2. From germline, CDR1 is SSHAT and CDR2 FNYEAQ (reference sequence). The CDR3 runs to 16 residues. CDR3 coding DNA: TGTGCTAGCAGCCCTAGCGGGGGGGCATCCTACAATGAGCAGTTCTTC. It codes for CASSPSGGASYNEQFF.

This chain links TRBV5-4 with TRBJ2-3, with 12 bases fitting TRBD2. The CDR3 is 16 residues long. Germline V gene data show CDR1 as SGHNT and CDR2 as YYREEE (reference sequence). J was trimmed by 3 bases and V by 1 base; bases with no gene match: 3. The CDR3 is CASSLTSGGWTDTQYF. The CDR3 coding sequence is TGTGCCAGCAGCTTGACTAGCGGGGGGTGGACAGATACGCAGTATTTT.

This chain joins TRBV9 and TRBJ2-1; 8 bases align to TRBD1. Trimming at V came to 4 bases and at J to 0 bases, leaving 3 bases not matched to a gene. In germline, CDR1 is SGDLS, CDR2 YYNGEE. The CDR3 totals 15 residues. The chain's CDR3 is CASSPTGVSYNEQFF. CDR3 DNA sequence: TGTGCCAGCAGCCCGACAGGGGTCTCCTACAATGAGCAGTTCTTC. The whole variable domain, filled in from reference TRBV9 and TRBJ2-1, reads DSGVTQTPKHLITATGQRVTLRCSPRSGDLSVYWYQQSLDQGLQFLIQYYNGEERAKGNILERFSAQQFPDLHSELNLSSLELGDSALYFCASSPTGVSYNEQFFGPGTRLTVL.

For this clone: The sample carries other DNA sequences with the same CDR3. The rearrangement uses TRBV5-1 and TRBJ2-1, with D possibly being TRBD2 (5 bases). Germline V CDR1 and CDR2: SGHRS, YFSETQ. The V gene lost 4 bases and the J gene lost 1 base, with 9 bases spanning the gap. This CDR3 is built from 14 residues. CDR3: CASSLSGSYNEQFF. CDR3 nucleotides: TGCGCCAGCAGCCTGAGCGGATCCTACAATGAGCAGTTCTTC.

The chain employs TRBV5-8 and TRBJ2-5, with 7 positions matching TRBD1. CDR1 and CDR2 (germline): SGHTS, YDEGEE. This CDR3 comprises 13 residues. The V and J ends lost 6 bases and 2 bases, in that order; junction bases with no gene match: 4. CDR3 bases: TGTGCCAGCACGGGACAGATTCAAGAGACCCAGTACTTC. Protein sequence: CASTGQIQETQYF. The entire variable domain, with the rest obtained from reference TRBV5-8 and TRBJ2-5, is as follows: EAGVTQSPTHLIKTRGQQATLRCSPISGHTSVYWYQQALGLGLQFLLWYDEGEERNRGNFPPRFSGRQFPNYSSELNVNALELEDSALYLCASTGQIQETQYFGPGTRLLVL.

The rearrangement links TRBV4-3 to TRBJ2-1; D unclear. This CDR3 contains 15 residues. Between the trimmed V and J ends, which lost 0 bases and 2 bases, there was a span of 8 bases. Germline V gene lookup returns CDR1 LGHNA and CDR2 YSLEER. CDR3 sequence (DNA): TGCGCCAGCAGCCAAGATGTTCCCCCCTACAATGAGCAGTTCTTC. Protein sequence: CASSQDVPPYNEQFF.

The rearrangement joins TRBV6-5 to TRBJ1-5; D not certain. Per the germline V gene, CDR1 is MNHEY and CDR2 is SVGAGI. This CDR3 is built from 12 residues. Trimming removed 4 bases at V and 2 bases at J, with 3 bases between. CDR3 sequence (DNA): TGTGCCAGCAGTTCGGGCAATCAGCCCCAGCATTTT. It yields the protein CASSSGNQPQHF.

The rearrangement joins TRBV10-3 to TRBJ2-5; either TRBD1 or TRBD2 may fit D (5 bases each). Germline V gives CDR1 ENHRY, CDR2 SYGVKD. Trimming stripped 6 bases from V and 2 bases from J, with 13 bases between. The length of the CDR3 is 14 residues. Here the CDR3 DNA reads TGTGCCATCAGCGCCCAGGGAGAGCAAGAGACCCAGTACTTC. It specifies CAISAQGEQETQYF.

V is TRBV18 and J is TRBJ1-5; D may be TRBD1 (5 bases). The CDR3 contains 14 residues. Trimming removed 3 bases at V and 5 bases at J, with 11 bases between. Germline CDR1 and CDR2: KGHSH and LQKENI. CDR3 nucleotide sequence: TGTGCCAGCTCACCGTCGGGGGGTGATCAGCCCCAGCATTTT. Residues: CASSPSGGDQPQHF.

This clone was counted a single time. The chain links TRBV6-1 to TRBJ2-7, with D perhaps matching TRBD2 (6 bases). Trimming cost V 4 bases and J 1 base, with 11 bases left between them. The CDR3 consists of 14 residues. In germline, CDR1 is MNHNS, CDR2 SASEGT. The CDR3 protein is CASSGRARSYEQYF. CDR3 nucleotides: TGTGCCAGCAGTGGGAGGGCTCGGTCCTACGAGCAGTACTTC.

The chain has TRBV28 and TRBJ1-3; D is ambiguous. From germline, CDR1 is MDHEN and CDR2 SYDVKM. This CDR3 contains 14 residues. Trimming cost V 3 bases and J 4 bases, with 10 bases left between them. CDR3 in amino acids: CASSLSYTGNTIYF. The CDR3 nucleotides read TGTGCCAGCAGTTTGAGTTACACCGGAAACACCATATATTTT.

This chain uses TRBV7-3 with TRBJ2-1, with 9 positions matching TRBD2. Germline V lookup: CDR1 SGHTA, CDR2 FQGTGA. The CDR3 has 12 amino acids. Trimming cost V 4 bases and J 15 bases; bases outside gene matches: 7. CDR3 region: CASSYLAGVPFF. Here the CDR3 DNA reads TGTGCCAGCAGCTACTTAGCGGGAGTACCGTTCTTC.

The genes are TRBV7-9 and TRBJ2-7; 8 nucleotides align to TRBD1. Germline V gives CDR1 SEHNR, CDR2 FQNEAQ (reference sequence). This CDR3 comprises 13 residues. Unmatched junction bases numbered 5, after V lost 5 bases and J lost 5 bases. CDR3 nucleotide sequence: TGTGCCAGCAGCCCTAAGGACAGGGACGAGCAGTACTTC. Residues: CASSPKDRDEQYF. The entire variable domain, with the rest obtained from reference TRBV7-9 and TRBJ2-7, is as follows: DTGVSQNPRHKITKRGQNVTFRCDPISEHNRLYWYRQTLGQGPEFLTYFQNEAQLEKSRLLSDRFSAERPKGSFSTLEIQRTEQGDSAMYLCASSPKDRDEQYFGPGTRLTVT.

The gene calls are TRBV19 and TRBJ1-3; TRBD1 might be the D (6 bases). This CDR3 is built from 16 residues. From germline, CDR1 is LNHDA and CDR2 SQIVND (reference sequence). V was cut by 6 bases and J by 0 bases, with 15 bases left in between. CDR3 loop: CASSPWTASSGNTIYF. CDR3 nucleotides: TGTGCCAGTAGCCCCTGGACAGCTTCCTCTGGAAACACCATATATTTT.